This T cell receptor (beta chain) was recorded in a study of cytomegalovirus exposure and HLA in healthy donors. On the study more broadly: In a later analysis, it was reported that the 110 or so validation repertoires had been produced on the same platform as the 500 to 850 repertoires belonging to the first cohort.

The CDR3 runs 14 residues. The V end was cut by 3 bases, the J end by 2 bases, with 11 bases between. CDR1 is MNHEY, CDR2 SMNVEV, per germline (reference sequence). This table comes from immunoSEQ multiplex PCR, and its TCRdb copy is limited to in-frame clones, with some not included. This table has about 140,000 clones, around 84% appearing once. The chain joins TRBV27 to TRBJ2-7; D possibly corresponds to TRBD1 (6 bases). Sequenced input: PBMCs. This clonotype was sampled from a man aged 18 to 30 in good health and CMV-seropositive. The CDR3 reads CASSFRGGPYEQYF. The CDR3 nucleotides read TGTGCCAGCAGTTTCAGGGGTGGGCCCTACGAGCAGTACTTC.